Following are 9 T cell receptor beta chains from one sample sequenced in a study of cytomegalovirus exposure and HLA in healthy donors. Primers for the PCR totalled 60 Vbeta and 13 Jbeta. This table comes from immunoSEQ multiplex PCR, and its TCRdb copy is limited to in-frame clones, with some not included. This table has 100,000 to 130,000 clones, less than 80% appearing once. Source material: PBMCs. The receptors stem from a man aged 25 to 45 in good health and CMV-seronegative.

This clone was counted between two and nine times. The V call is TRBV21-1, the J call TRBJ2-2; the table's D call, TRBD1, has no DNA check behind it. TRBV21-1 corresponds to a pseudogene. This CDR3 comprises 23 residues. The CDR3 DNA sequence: TGTGCCAGCAGCATGGAGGGGGCCATCCTAAGGTCCTTCCTTAACGCGAACACCGGGGAGCTGTTTTTT. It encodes CASSMEGAILRSFLNANTGELFF.

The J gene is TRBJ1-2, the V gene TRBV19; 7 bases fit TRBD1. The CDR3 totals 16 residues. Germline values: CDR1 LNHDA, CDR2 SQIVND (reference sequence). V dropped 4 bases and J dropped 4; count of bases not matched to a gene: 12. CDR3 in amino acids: CASSRGRQGTIYGYTF. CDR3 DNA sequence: TGTGCCAGTAGTAGGGGACGACAGGGTACCATCTATGGCTACACCTTC.

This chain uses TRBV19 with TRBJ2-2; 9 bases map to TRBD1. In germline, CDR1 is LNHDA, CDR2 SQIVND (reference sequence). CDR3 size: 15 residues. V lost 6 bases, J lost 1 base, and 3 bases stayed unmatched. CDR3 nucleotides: TGTGCCAGTAGGTCGACAGGGGGGAACACCGGGGAGCTGTTTTTT. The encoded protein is CASRSTGGNTGELFF.

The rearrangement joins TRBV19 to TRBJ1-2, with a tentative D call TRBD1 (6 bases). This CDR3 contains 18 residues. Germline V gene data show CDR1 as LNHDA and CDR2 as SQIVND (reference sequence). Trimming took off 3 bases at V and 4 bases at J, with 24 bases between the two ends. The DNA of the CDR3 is TGTGCCAGTAGTATTTCTGGGGGCGAGATCGAATCAAGCTATGGCTACACCTTC. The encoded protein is CASSISGGEIESSYGYTF.

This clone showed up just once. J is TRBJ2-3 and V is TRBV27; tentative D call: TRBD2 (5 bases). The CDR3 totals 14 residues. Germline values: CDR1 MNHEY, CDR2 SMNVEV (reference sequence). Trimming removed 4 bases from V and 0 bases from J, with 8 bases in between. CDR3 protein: CASSSPGSTDTQYF. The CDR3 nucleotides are TGTGCCAGCAGTTCCCCGGGGAGCACAGATACGCAGTATTTT.

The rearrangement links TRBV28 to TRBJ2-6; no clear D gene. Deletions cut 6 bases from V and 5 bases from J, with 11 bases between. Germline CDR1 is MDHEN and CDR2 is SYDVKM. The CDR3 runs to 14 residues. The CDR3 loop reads CASSFIYRANVLTF. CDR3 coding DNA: TGTGCCAGCAGCTTCATCTACCGGGCCAACGTCCTGACTTTC.

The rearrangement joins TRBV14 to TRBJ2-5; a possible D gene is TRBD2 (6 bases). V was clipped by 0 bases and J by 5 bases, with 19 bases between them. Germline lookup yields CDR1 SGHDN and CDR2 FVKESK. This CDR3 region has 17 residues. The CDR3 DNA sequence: TGTGCCAGCAGCCAAGATTTTGGGAGCCGGGACTGGGAGACCCAGTACTTC. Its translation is CASSQDFGSRDWETQYF.

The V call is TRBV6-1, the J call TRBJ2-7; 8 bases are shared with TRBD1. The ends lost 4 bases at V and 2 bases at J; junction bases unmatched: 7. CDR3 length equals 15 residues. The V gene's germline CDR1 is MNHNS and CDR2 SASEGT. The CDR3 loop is CASSGGQALPYEQYF. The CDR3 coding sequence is TGTGCCAGCAGTGGGGGACAGGCCCTCCCCTACGAGCAGTACTTC.

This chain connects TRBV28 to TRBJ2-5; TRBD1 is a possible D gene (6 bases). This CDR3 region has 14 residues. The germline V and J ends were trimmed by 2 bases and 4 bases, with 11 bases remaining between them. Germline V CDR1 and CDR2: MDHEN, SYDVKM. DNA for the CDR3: TGTGCCAGCAGTTTAATAGCAGGGGTAGAGACCCAGTACTTC. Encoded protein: CASSLIAGVETQYF. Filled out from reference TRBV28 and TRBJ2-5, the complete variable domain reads DVKVTQSSRYLVKRTGEKVFLECVQDMDHENMFWYRQDPGLGLRLIYFSYDVKMKEKGDIPEGYSVSREKKERFSLILESASTNQTSMYLCASSLIAGVETQYFGPGTRLLVL.